This T cell receptor beta chain was sequenced for a study of identical twins. This clonotype has ten or more counts. The antigen remains unidentified. General study points: Clonotypes of the beta chain that were abundant in cord blood carried fewer insertions (memory repertoires showed none).

TCRdb passed the 5' RACE reads through MiXCR, listing each CDR3 protein once. The data hold roughly 220,000 distinct CDR3 sequences, with 5.5% to 7.5% observed a single time. Unmatched junction bases numbered 10, after V lost 6 bases and J lost 3 bases. This CDR3 has 16 amino acids. Germline CDR1 is MNHNS and CDR2 is SASEGT. The same data also went into a second study, on T cells expressing NK-cell markers. That work adds: Most of the eight sequenced donors tested HCMV-seropositive; one tested seronegative. Sorting was limited to alpha-beta TCR-expressing T cells with an anti-gamma-delta TCR antibody in several experiments. It remained uncertain whether the expanded NKG2C+ T cell clones were specific for HCMV antigens.

The rearrangement uses TRBV6-1 and TRBJ2-1; 8 bases fit TRBD2. The source is a woman in her late teens or twenties in good health. Sequenced input: CD8+ T cells sorted from blood. CDR3 sequence: CASRPPGGDLYNEQFF. The CDR3 nucleotides read TGTGCCAGCAGGCCCCCGGGGGGGGACCTCTACAATGAGCAGTTCTTC.